This is a list of T cell receptor beta chains from one sample in a study of blood T cell repertoires in COVID-19. Repertoires were generated with immunoSEQ multiplex PCR, while TCRdb's copy carries only in-frame clones and drops some. The sample holds tens of thousands of clones, roughly 83% seen once. Source material: peripheral blood. The receptors originated from a man between 65 and 80 years old with active COVID-19. The CDR3 runs from the conserved cysteine through the conserved F or W.

J: TRBJ2-7
length: 11
V: TRBV5-4
CDR3: CASGGGREQYF

J: TRBJ1-1
length: 16
V: TRBV5-1
CDR3: CASSREGGVWNTEAFF

J: TRBJ1-2
length: 15
V: TRBV5-6
CDR3: CASSSRDTHNYGYTF

J: TRBJ2-1
length: 15
V: TRBV7-3
CDR3: CASSSSGREYNEQFF

J: TRBJ2-1
length: 14
V: TRBV28
CDR3: CASGLSNSYNEQFF

J: TRBJ1-4
length: 14
V: TRBV6-5
CDR3: CASSWARVGEKLFF

J: TRBJ2-7
length: 16
V: TRBV6-1
CDR3: CASSVRQGAYSYEQYF

J: TRBJ2-1
length: 16
V: TRBV5-1
CDR3: CASSSDGVGAYNEQFF

J: TRBJ2-7
length: 14
V: TRBV6-6
CDR3: CASSPSGGTYEQYF

J: TRBJ2-7
length: 15
V: TRBV4-2
CDR3: CASSQEGLITYEQYF

J: TRBJ2-7
length: 16
V: TRBV6-6
CDR3: CASSYSLPHRGYEQYF

J: TRBJ2-1
length: 16
V: TRBV7-3
CDR3: CASSFEAGLAENEQFF

J: TRBJ2-7
length: 16
V: TRBV5-1
CDR3: CASSLSTGTITYEQYF

J: TRBJ2-7
length: 13
V: TRBV11-1
CDR3: CASSLPGSYEQYF

J: TRBJ2-7
length: 14
V: TRBV28
CDR3: CASSLDKISYEQYF

J: TRBJ2-3
length: 15
V: TRBV5-6
CDR3: CASSFGPGGTDTQYF

J: TRBJ2-1
length: 15
V: TRBV9
CDR3: CASSYLQSSYNEQFF

J: TRBJ2-1
length: 21
V: TRBV28
CDR3: CASTTLGGGAARRSSYNEQFF

J: TRBJ1-1
length: 14
V: TRBV3-1/TRBV3-2
CDR3: CASSTPGMNTEAFF